The 13 T cell receptor beta chains below were found in one sample sequenced in a study of T cells in women clearing cervical HPV infection. TCRdb's table, derived via immunoSEQ multiplex PCR, lists solely in-frame clones and lacks some. Here the sample table reports more than 40,000 clones. Source material: blood buffy coat. These receptors were taken from a woman aged 18 to 75 with a cervical HPV16 infection that either progressed to CIN3+ or cleared (not recorded which).

The CDR3 loop reads CASTHGQGGFTEAFF. The covered CDR3 bases are TGCGCCAGCACCCACGGACAGGGAGGTTTCACTGAA. The chain links TRBV5-1 to TRBJ1-1; 8 bases agree with TRBD1. Read coverage stops 3 residues before the CDR3 terminus; the germline J gene supplies the remainder. CDR1 and CDR2 (germline): SGHRS, YFSETQ. With 6 bases clipped from V and 4 bases from J, the junction kept 11 bases outside the gene matches. The CDR3 totals 15 residues.

Notes on this clone: The read ends 3 residues shy of where the CDR3 ends; the end is completed using the germline J gene. The V and J genes are TRBV6-1 and TRBJ2-2, with TRBD1 matching 9 bases. The CDR3 spans 15 residues. Germline values: CDR1 MNHNS, CDR2 SASEGT. Here the CDR3 reads CASSEAGQGLPPLFF. CDR3 DNA (partial): TGTGCCAGCAGTGAAGCGGGACAGGGTCTACCACCG.

Concerning this clone: Read data end 3 residues before the CDR3 end; the end is taken from the germline J gene. The rearrangement joins TRBV6-4 to TRBJ2-1; 12 bases are a match to TRBD2. The V and J ends lost 5 bases and 8 bases, in that order; junction bases with no gene match: 7. The CDR3 has 15 amino acids. CDR1 and CDR2 (germline): MRHNA, SNTAGT. CDR3 DNA (partial): TGTGCCAGCAGTTCGACTAGCGGGGGATCCCATGAG. It yields the protein CASSSTSGGSHE. The whole CDR3 region reads CASSSTSGGSHEQFF.

Concerning this clone itself: The junction departs from the called germline gene at one end, perhaps through a read error. Read data end 3 residues before the CDR3 end; the end is taken from the germline J gene. At the DNA level, this CDR3 is encoded by other sequences in the same sample as well. This chain links TRBV5-1 with TRBJ1-2; 7 bases agree with TRBD1. The CDR3 runs 13 residues. Germline V gene lookup returns CDR1 SGHRS and CDR2 YFSETQ. CDR3 in amino acids: CASSQTGLYGYTF. CDR3 DNA (partial): TGCGCCAGCAGCCAGACAGGGCTCTATGGA. The whole variable domain, filled in from reference TRBV5-1 and TRBJ1-2, reads KAGVTQTPRYLIKTRGQQVTLSCSPISGHRSVSWYQQTPGQGLQFLFEYFSETQRNKGNFPGRFSGRQFSNSRSEMNVSTLELGDSALYLCASSQTGLYGYTFGSGTRLTVV.

About this clone itself: The CDR3 end falls 3 residues outside the read, so it is completed with the germline J gene. This rearrangement joins TRBV20-1 to TRBJ2-7; 8 bases align to TRBD2. The germline V gene encodes CDR1 DFQATT and CDR2 SNEGSKA (reference sequence). Unmatched junction bases numbered 10, after V lost 0 bases and J lost 6 bases. The CDR3 sequence is 15 residues long. This chain's CDR3 is CSARDGAGGPLEQYF. CDR3 DNA, as far as it was read: TGCAGTGCTAGAGATGGGGCGGGGGGCCCTCTCGAG.

Worth noting for this clone: Germline and junction disagree at one end, which may indicate a read error. Other DNA sequences from this sample encode an identical CDR3 as well. The DNA read from the CDR3 is TGTGCCAGCAGCCCCGACAGGGGACATGGA. Amino acids: CASSPDRGHG. The whole CDR3 protein reads CASSPDRGHGYTF. The gene calls are TRBV7-2 and TRBJ1-2; 8 bases are a match to TRBD1. The read ends 3 residues shy of where the CDR3 ends; the end is completed using the germline J gene. The CDR3 loop spans 13 amino acids. Germline CDR1 reads SGHTA; CDR2 reads FQGNSA.

Of note for this clone: The read terminates 3 residues ahead of where the CDR3 ends, so the germline J gene completes it. This rearrangement joins TRBV10-3 to TRBJ2-6, with D tentatively TRBD1 (7 bases). Deletions cut 1 base from V and 2 bases from J, with 15 bases between. CDR1 is ENHRY and CDR2 is SYGVKD in the germline V gene. The CDR3 contains 18 residues. CDR3 protein: CAISEWRGRGPGANVLTF. CDR3 bases read: TGTGCCATCAGTGAGTGGAGGGGGCGCGGCCCTGGGGCCAACGTC.

Comments on this clone: The CDR3 end is not reached by the read, which stops 3 residues before it; the germline J gene fills it in. The chain has TRBV14 and TRBJ2-2, with a weak D call TRBD2 (5 bases). The CDR3 covers 13 residues. With 4 bases removed from V and 5 bases from J, the gap between germline ends came to 8 bases. The germline V gene encodes CDR1 SGHDN and CDR2 FVKESK. CDR3 amino acids: CASSPRTTGELFF. The sequenced CDR3 bases are TGTGCCAGCAGCCCCCGGACTACCGGGGAG.

To note about this clone: Coverage ceases 3 residues before the CDR3 finishes, and the germline J gene fills in the end. The chain carries TRBV19 and TRBJ2-1, with 7 bases identical to TRBD1. V shed 3 bases and J 2 bases; nucleotides not matched to a gene: 4. CDR3 length: 15 amino acids. Looked up from germline, CDR1 is LNHDA and CDR2 is SQIVND (reference sequence). The CDR3 DNA, read in part, is TGTGCCAGTAGTATTGAGCAGGGGGCCTACAATGAG. It encodes CASSIEQGAYNE. The CDR3 reads in full as CASSIEQGAYNEQFF.

A remark on this clone: The read ends 3 residues before the CDR3 terminus; that terminus is restored from the germline J gene. The V call is TRBV19, the J call TRBJ2-4; weak D call: TRBD2 (7 bases). CDR3 length: 17 amino acids. Germline values: CDR1 LNHDA, CDR2 SQIVND (reference sequence). V was cut by 7 bases and J by 0 bases, with 19 bases left in between. The CDR3 protein is CASKLGGAGLAKNIQYF. The covered CDR3 bases are TGTGCCAGTAAGCTAGGGGGGGCCGGGCTAGCCAAAAACATT.

On this clone itself: With the read ending 3 residues before the CDR3 end, the germline J gene is used to fill in that end. V usage is TRBV6-2 or TRBV6-3 and J usage is TRBJ2-3; 8 bases fit TRBD1. Per germline, CDR1 MNHEY and CDR2 SVGEGT. With V trimmed by 4 bases and J by 1 base, 7 bases remained unmatched. The CDR3 has 16 amino acids. The part of the CDR3 DNA that was read is TGTGCCAGCAGTTTCCCCCCGGGACAGGGCACAGATACG. This translates into CASSFPPGQGTDT. The whole CDR3 is CASSFPPGQGTDTQYF.

Concerning this clone itself: The CDR3 end lies 3 residues beyond the end of the read and is filled in from the germline J gene. The chain recombines TRBV7-6 with TRBJ2-1; maybe TRBD1 (5 bases). Germline assignment: CDR1 SGHVS and CDR2 FNYEAQ. The CDR3 is 14 amino acids. V was clipped by 8 bases and J by 8 bases, with 19 bases between them. The CDR3 bases that were read are TGTGCCAGCGCTTCGCAGGGTATGAGCGATGAG. It encodes CASASQGMSDE. The whole CDR3 reads CASASQGMSDEQFF.

The DNA read from the CDR3 is TGCAGTGCTAGTTTACCGGGGGGGGCCACAGATACG. As protein: CSASLPGGATDT. The CDR3 reads in full as CSASLPGGATDTQYF. The V gene is TRBV20-1, the J gene TRBJ2-3, with TRBD2 matching 8 bases. Sequencing ends 3 residues short of the CDR3 end; the germline J gene provides the rest. V dropped 3 bases and J dropped 2; count of bases not matched to a gene: 7. The CDR3 runs to 15 residues. Germline CDR1 and CDR2: DFQATT and SNEGSKA (reference sequence).